This T cell receptor beta chain was recorded in a study of technical replicates of blood from a few donors. Generated by immunoSEQ multiplex PCR, the TCRdb table keeps only in-frame clones and is missing some. Among roughly 80,000 clones listed, around 94% were seen once. In this sample, this clone turned up a few times. Sequenced input: T cells isolated from PBMCs. The receptor's source is a human donor in good health.

The CDR3 bases are TGTGCCAGCAGGCAACGGGACACCTCTAATGAAAAACTGTTTTTT. Protein: CASRQRDTSNEKLFF. The V and J genes are TRBV7-2 and TRBJ1-4, with D perhaps matching TRBD1 (6 bases). The CDR3 loop spans 15 amino acids. Germline values: CDR1 SGHTA, CDR2 FQGNSA. V was shortened by 6 bases and J by 3 bases, with 14 bases between the two germline ends.